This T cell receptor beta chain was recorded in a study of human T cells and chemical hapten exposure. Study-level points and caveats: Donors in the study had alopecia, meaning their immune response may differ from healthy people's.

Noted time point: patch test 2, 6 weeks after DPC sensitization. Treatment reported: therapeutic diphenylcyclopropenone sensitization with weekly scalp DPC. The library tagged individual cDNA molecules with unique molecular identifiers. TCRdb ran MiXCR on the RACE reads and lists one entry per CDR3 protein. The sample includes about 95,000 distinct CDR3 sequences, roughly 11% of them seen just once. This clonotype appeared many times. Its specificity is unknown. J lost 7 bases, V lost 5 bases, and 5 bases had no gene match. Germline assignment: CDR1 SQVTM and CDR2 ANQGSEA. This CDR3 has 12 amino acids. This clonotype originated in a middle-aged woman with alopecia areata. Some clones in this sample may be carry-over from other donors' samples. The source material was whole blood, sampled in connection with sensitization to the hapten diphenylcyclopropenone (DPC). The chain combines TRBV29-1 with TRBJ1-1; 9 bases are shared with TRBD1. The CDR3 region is CSVTTGGIEAFF. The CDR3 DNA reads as TGCAGCGTTACCACAGGGGGCATTGAAGCTTTCTTT.